This T cell receptor beta chain was sequenced in a study of T cells in Graves' hyperthyroidism and ophthalmopathy. TCR beta CDR3 regions were amplified from RNA. HTBI primers were employed in a first-round RT-PCR of the TCR CDR3. Via MiXCR, TCRdb re-called the multiplex PCR reads, giving one row per CDR3 protein. Among more than 45,000 distinct CDR3 sequences listed, 49% were seen once. The V gene's germline CDR1 is MRHNA and CDR2 SNTAGT. The CDR3 runs 17 residues. J lost 1 base, V lost 4 bases, and 5 bases had no gene match. The TCR sequence derives from a woman in her 30s with Graves' ophthalmopathy. The sequencing input was blood. The chain employs TRBV6-4 and TRBJ2-3, with 13 bases fitting TRBD2. CDR3 sequence (DNA): TGTGCCAGCAGTGCCGCCGGGACTAGCGGGGGCACAGATACGCAGTATTTT. Amino acid sequence: CASSAAGTSGGTDTQYF.